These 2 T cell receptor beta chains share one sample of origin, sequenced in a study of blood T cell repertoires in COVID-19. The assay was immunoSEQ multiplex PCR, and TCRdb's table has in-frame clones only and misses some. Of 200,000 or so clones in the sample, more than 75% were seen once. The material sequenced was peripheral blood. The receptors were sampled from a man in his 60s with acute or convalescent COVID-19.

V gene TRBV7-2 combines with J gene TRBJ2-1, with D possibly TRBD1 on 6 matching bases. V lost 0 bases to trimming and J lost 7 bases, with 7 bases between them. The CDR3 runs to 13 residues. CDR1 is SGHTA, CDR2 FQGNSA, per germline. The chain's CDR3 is CASSLARGNEQFF. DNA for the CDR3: TGTGCCAGCAGCTTAGCAAGGGGGAATGAGCAGTTCTTC.

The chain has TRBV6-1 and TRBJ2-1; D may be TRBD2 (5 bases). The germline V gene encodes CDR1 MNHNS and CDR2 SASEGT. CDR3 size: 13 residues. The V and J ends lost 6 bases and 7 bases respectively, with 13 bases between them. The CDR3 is CASSLDGENEQFF. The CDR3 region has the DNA TGTGCCAGCAGCTTGGACGGGGAGAATGAGCAGTTCTTC.